The 5 T cell receptor beta chains below come from one sample, sequenced in a study of cytomegalovirus exposure and HLA in healthy donors. PCR amplification relied on 60 Vbeta primers (plus 13 Jbeta primers). Profiling relied on immunoSEQ multiplex PCR, and the TCRdb table lists in-frame clones only, not all of them. The sample carries roughly 180,000 clones, 75% to 85% recorded once. The sequenced sample was PBMCs. All receptors come from a man under 40 in good health and CMV-seropositive.

The chain has TRBV11-3 and TRBJ2-1; a possible D gene is TRBD1 (6 bases). Germline loops: CDR1 SGHNT, CDR2 YENEEA. The CDR3 covers 15 residues. Trimming left V 4 bases short and J 1 base short, with 11 bases between. CDR3 protein: CASSSDGQSYNEQFF. The CDR3 DNA is TGTGCCAGCAGCTCGGACGGACAGTCCTACAATGAGCAGTTCTTC.

The V and J genes are TRBV9 and TRBJ2-7; the D is unclear. Trimming took off 3 bases at V and 0 bases at J, with 16 bases between the two ends. The germline V gene encodes CDR1 SGDLS and CDR2 YYNGEE. The CDR3 length is 16 residues. CDR3 residues: CASSEFDSDSSYEQYF. The CDR3 DNA is TGTGCCAGCAGCGAATTTGACTCGGATAGCTCCTACGAGCAGTACTTC.

This chain links TRBV9 with TRBJ1-3; D remains unclear. The CDR3 spans 12 residues. CDR1 and CDR2 from the germline V gene are SGDLS and YYNGEE. Trimming removed 2 bases at V and 2 bases at J, with 2 bases between. CDR3 in amino acids: CASSVTGNTIYF. The CDR3 region has the DNA TGTGCCAGCAGCGTCACTGGAAACACCATATATTTT.

A single count supports this clone. V usage is TRBV11-3 and J usage is TRBJ2-5; 8 bases map to TRBD2. The junction had 11 bases not matched to a gene; V was cut back by 5 bases and J by 3 bases. From germline, CDR1 is SGHNT and CDR2 YENEEA. This CDR3 comprises 16 residues. The CDR3 DNA reads TGTGCCAGCAGCCAACGGGTAGCGGGACCCGAAGAGACCCAGTACTTC. Its translation: CASSQRVAGPEETQYF.

This sequence joins TRBV27 and TRBJ2-6, with 7 positions matching TRBD1. This CDR3 spans 19 amino acids. V shed 1 base and J 2 bases; nucleotides not matched to a gene: 11. Germline V gene lookup returns CDR1 MNHEY and CDR2 SMNVEV (reference sequence). DNA of the CDR3: TGTGCCAGCAGTTTATTTGTCGGACAGGAACGAACTGGGGCCAACGTCCTGACTTTC. This encodes CASSLFVGQERTGANVLTF.